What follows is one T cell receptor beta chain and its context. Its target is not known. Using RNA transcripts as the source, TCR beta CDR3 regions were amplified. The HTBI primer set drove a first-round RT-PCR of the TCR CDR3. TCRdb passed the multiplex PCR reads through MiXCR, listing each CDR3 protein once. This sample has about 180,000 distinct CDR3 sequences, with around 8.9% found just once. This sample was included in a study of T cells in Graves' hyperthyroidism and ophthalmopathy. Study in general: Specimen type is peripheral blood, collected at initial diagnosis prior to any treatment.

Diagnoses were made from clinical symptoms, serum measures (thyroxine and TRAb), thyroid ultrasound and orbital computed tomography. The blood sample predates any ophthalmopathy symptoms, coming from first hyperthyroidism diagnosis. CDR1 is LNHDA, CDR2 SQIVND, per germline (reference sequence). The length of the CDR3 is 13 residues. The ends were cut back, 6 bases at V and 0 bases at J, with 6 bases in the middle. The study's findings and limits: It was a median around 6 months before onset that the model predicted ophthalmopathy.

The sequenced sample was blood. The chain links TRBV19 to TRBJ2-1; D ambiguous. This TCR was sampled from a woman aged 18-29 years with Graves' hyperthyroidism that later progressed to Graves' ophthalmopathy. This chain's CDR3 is CASRPSSYNEQFF. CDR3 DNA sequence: TGTGCCAGTAGGCCCAGCTCCTACAATGAGCAGTTCTTC.